The 3 T cell receptor beta chains below were found in one sample sequenced in a study of blood T cell repertoires in COVID-19. Measured with immunoSEQ multiplex PCR; TCRdb has only the in-frame clones, and not every one. The sample lists 200,000 or so clones, roughly 81% occurring once. Sample: peripheral blood. All receptors come from a middle-aged man who had recovered from COVID-19.

Note on this clone: This sample includes further DNA sequences coding for the same CDR3. J is TRBJ2-3 and V is TRBV18; the D gene is possibly TRBD1 (5 bases). The germline V gene encodes CDR1 KGHSH and CDR2 LQKENI. The CDR3 has 14 residues. Trimming stripped 0 bases from V and 6 bases from J, with 10 bases between. CDR3 bases: TGTGCCAGCTCACCACCATCAGGGCGGGATACGCAGTATTTT. It codes for CASSPPSGRDTQYF.

The rearrangement uses TRBV6-4 and TRBJ2-2, with a tentative D call TRBD1 (5 bases). V was trimmed by 5 bases and J by 4 bases, leaving 8 bases between them. This CDR3 is built from 13 residues. Germline V gene data show CDR1 as MRHNA and CDR2 as SNTAGT. The DNA of the CDR3 is TGTGCCAGCAGTCCAGGGCTCACCGGGGAGCTGTTTTTT. Amino acid sequence: CASSPGLTGELFF.

The J gene is TRBJ1-4, the V gene TRBV5-1, with D possibly being TRBD1 (6 bases). CDR1 and CDR2 from the germline V gene are SGHRS and YFSETQ. V lost 4 bases and J lost 6, with 16 bases in between. This CDR3 is built from 15 residues. In DNA, the CDR3 is TGCGCCAGCAGCCGGGGGGCAGGGGAGGATGAAAAACTGTTTTTT. Its protein is CASSRGAGEDEKLFF.